Detailed here is one TCR beta chain. What it binds is not known. PCR amplification relied on 60 Vbeta primers (plus 13 Jbeta primers). Here immunoSEQ multiplex PCR was the method, and the copy in TCRdb shows in-frame clones only, minus some. This sample yields about 170,000 clones, of which over 70% are seen a single time; around 3.1% belongs to the top ten. The CDR3 is 14 residues long. Trimming removed 10 bases from V and 2 bases from J, with 18 bases in between. CDR1 is MDHEN and CDR2 is SYDVKM in the germline V gene. The sample is drawn from a study of cytomegalovirus exposure and HLA in healthy donors. Study-level points and caveats: Later analysis revealed greater clonal expansion in HLA-associated TCR beta chains than in equally common others.

The sequence was collected from a female donor in good health and CMV-seronegative. The chain couples TRBV28 to TRBJ2-7; D perhaps matches TRBD1 (6 bases). The sequencing sample was made of PBMCs. The CDR3 here is CATGPGQGPYEQYF. In nucleotides, the CDR3 is TGTGCCACCGGGCCGGGACAAGGGCCCTACGAGCAGTACTTC.